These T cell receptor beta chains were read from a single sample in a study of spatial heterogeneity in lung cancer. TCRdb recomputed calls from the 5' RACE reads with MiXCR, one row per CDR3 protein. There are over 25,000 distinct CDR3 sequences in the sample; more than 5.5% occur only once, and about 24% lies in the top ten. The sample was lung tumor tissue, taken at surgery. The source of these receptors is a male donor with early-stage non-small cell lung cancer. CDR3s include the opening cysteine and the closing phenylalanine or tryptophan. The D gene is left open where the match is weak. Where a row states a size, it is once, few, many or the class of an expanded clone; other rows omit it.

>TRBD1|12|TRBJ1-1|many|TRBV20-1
TGCAGCCTAGGGGACAGGAACACTGAAGCTTTCTTT
CSLGDRNTEAFF
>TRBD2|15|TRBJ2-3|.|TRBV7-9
TGTGCCAGCATCCAAACGGGGGGGACCACAGATACGCAGTATTTT
CASIQTGGTTDTQYF
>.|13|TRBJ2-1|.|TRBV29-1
TGCAGCGTTGAAGAGGTGATTGGGGCCGAGCAGTTCTTC
CSVEEVIGAEQFF
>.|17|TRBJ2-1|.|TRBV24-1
TGTGCCACCAGTGATTTGCAGGCAGGGAGCACCTACAATGAGCAGTTCTTC
CATSDLQAGSTYNEQFF
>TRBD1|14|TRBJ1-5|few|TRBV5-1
TGCGCCAGCAGCATGACAGGGGCCGAGCAGCCCCAGCATTTT
CASSMTGAEQPQHF
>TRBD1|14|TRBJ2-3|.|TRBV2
TGTGCCGGACAGGGTCCTCTGGGGGTAGATACGCAGTATTTT
CAGQGPLGVDTQYF
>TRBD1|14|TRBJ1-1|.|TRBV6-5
TGTGCCAGCAGTTGGGACAGGAAGGGCACTGAAGCTTTCTTT
CASSWDRKGTEAFF
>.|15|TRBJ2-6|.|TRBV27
TGTGCCAGCAGTTTATTGGGCCAGGCCTTCAACGTCCTGACTTTC
CASSLLGQAFNVLTF
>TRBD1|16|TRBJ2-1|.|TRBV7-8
TGTGCCAGCAGCACACCGGGACAGGGAGGTACCAATGAGCAGTTCTTC
CASSTPGQGGTNEQFF
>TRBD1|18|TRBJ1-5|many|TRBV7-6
TGTGCCAGCAGCTTAAATGCAGGGGGCGGAGGTAGCAATCAGCCCCAGCATTTT
CASSLNAGGGGSNQPQHF
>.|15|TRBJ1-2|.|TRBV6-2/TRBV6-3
TGTGCCAGCAGTTACCCCCATGCAGACCTCTATGGCTACACCTTC
CASSYPHADLYGYTF
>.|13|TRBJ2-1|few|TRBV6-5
TGTGCCAGCAGACAGACAGGGAGGGATGAGCAGTTCTTC
CASRQTGRDEQFF
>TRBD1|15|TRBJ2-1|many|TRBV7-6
TGTGCCAGCAGCCGACAGGGCGAGAGGTCAAGTGAGCAGTTCTTC
CASSRQGERSSEQFF
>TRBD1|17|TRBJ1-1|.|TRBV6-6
TGTGCCAGCAGTTGGGGGACAGGGAGCTACGTTGTCTCTGAAGCTTTCTTT
CASSWGTGSYVVSEAFF
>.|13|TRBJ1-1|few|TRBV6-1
TGTGCCAGCAGATCCGATGGGTACACTGAAGCTTTCTTT
CASRSDGYTEAFF
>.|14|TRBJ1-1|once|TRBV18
TGTGCCAGCTCACCCGGGACTTGGGACACTGAAGCTTTCTTT
CASSPGTWDTEAFF
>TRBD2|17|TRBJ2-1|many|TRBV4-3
TGCGCCAGCAGCCAAATTAGTCTAGCGGGGGGATACAATGAGCAGTTCTTC
CASSQISLAGGYNEQFF
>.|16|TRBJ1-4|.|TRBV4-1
TGCGCCAGCAGCTTCCGCGGCGGGGCTCCTAATGAAAAACTGTTTTTT
CASSFRGGAPNEKLFF
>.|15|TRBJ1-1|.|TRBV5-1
TGCGCCAGCAGCTTGGAAGGACCCATGAACACTGAAGCTTTCTTT
CASSLEGPMNTEAFF
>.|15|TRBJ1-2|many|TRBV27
TGTGCCAGCAGTTTATCGTGGAGTGAGGGCCATGGCTACACCTTC
CASSLSWSEGHGYTF
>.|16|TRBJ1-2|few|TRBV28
TGTGCCAGCAGTTCGCACAACTTGGACACCACCTATGGCTACACCTTC
CASSSHNLDTTYGYTF
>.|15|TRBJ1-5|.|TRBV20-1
TGCAGTGCTAGACCTTCCTCACCAAGCAATCAGCCCCAGCATTTT
CSARPSSPSNQPQHF
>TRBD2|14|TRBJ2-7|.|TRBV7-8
TGTGCCAGCAGCTTAGGGCTAGCGGGGGACGAGCAGTACTTC
CASSLGLAGDEQYF
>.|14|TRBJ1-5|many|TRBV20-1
TGCAGTGCCGCTAGAAGAGGGGGCAATCAGCCCCAGCATTTT
CSAARRGGNQPQHF
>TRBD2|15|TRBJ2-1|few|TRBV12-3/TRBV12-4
TGTGCCAGCAGCCTTGAGGAGCGGGGGTACAATGAGCAGTTCTTC
CASSLEERGYNEQFF
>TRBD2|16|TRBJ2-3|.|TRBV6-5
TGTGCCAGCAGGGAAACTAGCGGGGGGGTCCCAGATACGCAGTATTTT
CASRETSGGVPDTQYF
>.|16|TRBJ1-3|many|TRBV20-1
TGCAGTGCTAGAGGAATATACGGGACATCTGGAAACACCATATATTTT
CSARGIYGTSGNTIYF
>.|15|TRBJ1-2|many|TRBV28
TGTGCCAGCAGTCCTCCCGGTGGGACCCTGACTGGCTACACCTTC
CASSPPGGTLTGYTF
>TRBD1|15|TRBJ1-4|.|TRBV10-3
TGTGCCATCAGTGATCGACAGGGAACTAATGAAAAACTGTTTTTT
CAISDRQGTNEKLFF
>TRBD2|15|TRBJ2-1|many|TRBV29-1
TGCAGCGTTGAAGAGGGCCTAGCGGGGGACAATGAGCAGTTCTTC
CSVEEGLAGDNEQFF
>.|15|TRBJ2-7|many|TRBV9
TGTGCCAGCAGCGTAGCAAGTTACGGCTACTACGAGCAGTACTTC
CASSVASYGYYEQYF
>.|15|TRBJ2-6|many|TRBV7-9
TGTGCCAGCAGCCAGGACATATCTGGGGCCAACGTCCTGACTTTC
CASSQDISGANVLTF
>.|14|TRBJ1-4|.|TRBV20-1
TGCAGTGCCCATCGGGGTTCAACTAATGAAAAACTGTTTTTT
CSAHRGSTNEKLFF
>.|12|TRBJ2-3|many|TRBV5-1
TGCGCCAGCAGCCTCGTCGGATATACGCAGTATTTT
CASSLVGYTQYF
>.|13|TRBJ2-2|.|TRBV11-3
TGTGCCAGCAGCTTAGCAGGGGCCGGGGAGCTGTTTTTT
CASSLAGAGELFF
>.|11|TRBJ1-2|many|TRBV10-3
TGTGCCATCAGTGAAGTCGGGGGCTACACCTTC
CAISEVGGYTF
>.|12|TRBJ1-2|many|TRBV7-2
TGTGCCAGCAGTTTTCCAGAGTATGGCTACACCTTC
CASSFPEYGYTF
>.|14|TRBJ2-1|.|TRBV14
TGTGCCAGCAGCCCCCTAAGGTCAGGACAAGAGCAGTTCTTC
CASSPLRSGQEQFF
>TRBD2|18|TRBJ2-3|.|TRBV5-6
TGTGCCAGCAGCCCGCCGGGACTAGCGGGGGGAGTGGTTAATACGCAGTATTTT
CASSPPGLAGGVVNTQYF
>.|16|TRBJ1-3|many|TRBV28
TGTGCCAGCAGTTTAAATATGCAGCAGTCTGGAAACACCATATATTTT
CASSLNMQQSGNTIYF
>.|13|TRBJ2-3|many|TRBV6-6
TGTGCCAGCAGTCCCCCCGGCACAGATACGCAGTATTTT
CASSPPGTDTQYF
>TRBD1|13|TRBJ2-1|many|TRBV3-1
TGTGCCAGCAGCCAACTAGGACAGGGGCAACAGTTCTTC
CASSQLGQGQQFF
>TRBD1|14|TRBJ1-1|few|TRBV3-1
TGTGCCAGCAGCCAACAGGGGGGGAACGCTGAAGCTTTCTTT
CASSQQGGNAEAFF
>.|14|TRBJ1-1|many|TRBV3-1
TGTGCCAGCAGCCAAGATGCGGCAGGCGGTGAAGCTTTCTTT
CASSQDAAGGEAFF
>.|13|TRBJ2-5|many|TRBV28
TGTGCCAGCAGTATTCCGGGACCGGAGGCCCAGTACTTC
CASSIPGPEAQYF
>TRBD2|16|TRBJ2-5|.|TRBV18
TGTGCCAGCTCACCACCGTCAGCGGGGTCCCAAGAGACCCAGTACTTC
CASSPPSAGSQETQYF
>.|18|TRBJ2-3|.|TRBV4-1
TGCGCCAGCAGCCAAGTCCCAACGGTAGGGGGGCCCCTAGATACGCAGTATTTT
CASSQVPTVGGPLDTQYF
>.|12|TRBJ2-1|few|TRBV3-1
TGTGCCAGCAGCCAGGTCACCCATGAGCAGTTCTTC
CASSQVTHEQFF
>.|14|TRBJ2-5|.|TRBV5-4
TGTGCCAGCAGCTCCTGGGGGGGCGGAGAGACCCAGTACTTC
CASSSWGGGETQYF
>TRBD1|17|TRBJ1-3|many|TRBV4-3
TGCGCCAGCAGCCACTATCGACAGGGGGCTTCTGGAAACACCATATATTTT
CASSHYRQGASGNTIYF
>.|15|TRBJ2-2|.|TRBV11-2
TGTGCCAGCAGCTTCTCGGGATCGAACACCGGGGAGCTGTTTTTT
CASSFSGSNTGELFF
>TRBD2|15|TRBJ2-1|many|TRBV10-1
TGCGCCAGCGCCAAGGGAGCGGGGGAGTACAATGAGCAGTTCTTC
CASAKGAGEYNEQFF
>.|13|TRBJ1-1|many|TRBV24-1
TGTGCCACCAGTGATTTCTGGGGCGCTGAAGCTTTCTTT
CATSDFWGAEAFF
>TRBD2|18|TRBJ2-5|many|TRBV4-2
TGTGCCAGCAGCCCAAGGGGAGGACTAGCGAGGCAAGGAGAGACCCAGTACTTC
CASSPRGGLARQGETQYF
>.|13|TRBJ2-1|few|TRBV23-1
TGCGCCAGCAGTCAATCGTGTCGGGGGTACCCGTTCTTC
CASSQSCRGYPFF
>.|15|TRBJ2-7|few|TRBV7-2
TGTGCCAGCAGCACATTAGCGGTGAACTCCTACGAGCAGTACTTC
CASSTLAVNSYEQYF